These 9 T cell receptor beta chains came from one sample sequenced in a study of CD8 T cells in Susac syndrome (dated by TCRdb to between 2018 and 2020). Libraries were constructed by the immunoSEQ multiplex PCR assay. RNA was extracted using the RNeasy kit, and roughly 0.5 to 1 microgram was reverse transcribed with random hexamers. Starting from the raw public reads, TCRdb applied fastp trimming at Q25, assembled clones with MiXCR and retained in-frame beta chains. Each record represents a unique CDR3 protein, reported with the most common genes and DNA among its rows. The sample profile shows some 200,000 distinct CDR3 sequences; approximately 95% of them were found once. Around 0.16% of the sample comes from the top ten. Sequencing was done on a sample of CD8+ T cells from PBMCs. The receptors were sampled from a human donor with Susac syndrome.

This clonotype was found once. The chain has TRBV29-1 and TRBJ2-1; 7 nucleotides match TRBD2. Trimming cost V 1 base and J 0 bases; bases outside gene matches: 6. The germline V gene encodes CDR1 SQVTM and CDR2 ANQGSEA. The CDR3 has 16 amino acids. CDR3 sequence: CSVEGSSGHSYNEQFF. In DNA, the CDR3 is TGCAGCGTTGAAGGCTCTAGCGGACACTCCTACAATGAGCAGTTCTTC.

V and J are TRBV27 and TRBJ2-7, with 8 positions matching TRBD2. V shed 7 bases, J shed 7 bases, and the junction held 12 bases outside the gene matches. Germline V gene data show CDR1 as MNHEY and CDR2 as SMNVEV (reference sequence). This CDR3 has 14 amino acids. The CDR3 spells CASNFGGGRSEQYF. In nucleotides, the CDR3 is TGTGCCAGCAATTTCGGGGGGGGCCGGTCGGAGCAGTACTTC.

V usage is TRBV3-1 and J usage is TRBJ2-5; TRBD1 is a possible D gene (6 bases). Per the germline V gene, CDR1 is LGHDT and CDR2 is YNNKEL (reference sequence). The CDR3 runs 16 residues. The ends were cut back, 4 bases at V and 2 bases at J, with 17 bases in the middle. Here the CDR3 DNA reads TGTGCCAGCAGCCCCCCTGAGCAGGGGTATCAAGAGACCCAGTACTTC. Protein: CASSPPEQGYQETQYF.

The genes are TRBV18 and TRBJ2-7; perhaps TRBD2 as D (5 bases). The CDR3 spans 10 residues. Germline V gene data show CDR1 as KGHSH and CDR2 as LQKENI. Trimming removed 3 bases at V and 12 bases at J, with 9 bases between. The DNA of the CDR3 is TGTGCCAGCTCACCCCGAGAGGGGTACTTC. It codes for CASSPREGYF.

CDR3 bases: TGTGCCAGCAGCGTAGCTACTACAGGGGAGAACACCGGGGAGCTGTTTTTT. This codes for CASSVATTGENTGELFF. The rearrangement links TRBV9 to TRBJ2-2, with TRBD1 matching 7 bases. Germline CDR1 is SGDLS and CDR2 is YYNGEE. Unmatched junction bases numbered 6, after V lost 0 bases and J lost 1 base. The CDR3 has 17 amino acids.

J is TRBJ2-7 and V is TRBV12-3 or TRBV12-4; 7 bases line up with TRBD2. The CDR3 length is 14 residues. The V gene end was trimmed by 4 bases and the J gene end by 1 base; junction bases not matched to a gene: 4. The DNA of the CDR3 is TGTGCCAGCAGTTCGACTAGCTGGTCCTACGAGCAGTACTTC. This sequence encodes CASSSTSWSYEQYF.

The chain carries TRBV15 and TRBJ1-2; possible D gene TRBD1, 5 bases. Germline V CDR1 and CDR2: LNHNV, YYDKDF (reference sequence). V lost 1 base to trimming and J lost 6 bases, with 15 bases between them. This CDR3 is built from 15 residues. CDR3 amino acids: CATSRGGLTTDGYTF. The DNA of the CDR3 is TGTGCCACCAGCAGAGGGGGCCTTACAACGGATGGCTACACCTTC.

This clonotype was picked up one time. The CDR3 DNA follows: TGCGCCAGCAGCCAAGCGGTCCAGGGGTACAACGAGCAGTACTTC. As protein: CASSQAVQGYNEQYF. The J gene is TRBJ2-7, the V gene TRBV4-1; D possibly corresponds to TRBD1 (6 bases). Deletions cut 1 base from V and 5 bases from J, with 15 bases between. This CDR3 comprises 15 residues. Germline-derived CDR1 and CDR2 are MGHRA and YSYEKL.

This chain links TRBV2 with TRBJ2-7; no definite D call. The germline V gene encodes CDR1 SNHLY and CDR2 FYNNEI. V was cut by 6 bases and J by 0 bases, with 12 bases left in between. The CDR3 spans 14 residues. CDR3 coding DNA: TGTGCCAGCAGGTCCAATTTCGGCTCCTACGAGCAGTACTTC. Translating it yields CASRSNFGSYEQYF.